This entry lists 20 T cell receptor beta chains sequenced from one sample in a study of T-cell memory formation after mild COVID-19. From the 5' RACE reads, TCRdb called clonotypes with MiXCR, one entry per CDR3 protein. The table lists some 120,000 distinct CDR3 sequences, 15% to 20% of them singletons. Sequencing was done on a sample of PBMCs or a T cell subset sorted from them (not recorded which). The receptor source for this set is a man between 18 and 35 years old who had mild COVID-19 (a few samples of this study predate the infection). Cell type and time point are not known.

This clonotype occurred a few times. The chain has TRBV20-1 and TRBJ2-6; unclear D gene. CDR1 and CDR2 (germline): DFQATT, SNEGSKA (reference sequence). V was shortened by 3 bases and J by 0 bases, with 3 bases between the two germline ends. The CDR3 consists of 13 residues. CDR3 in amino acids: CSASSSGANVLTF. For the CDR3, the DNA is TGCAGTGCTAGCTCCTCTGGGGCCAACGTCCTGACTTTC.

The rearrangement joins TRBV25-1 to TRBJ1-4; TRBD1 aligns across 9 bases. Germline V CDR1 and CDR2: MGHDK, SYGVNS. V trimming: 8 bases; J trimming: 8 bases; junction bases outside the gene matches: 6. The CDR3 length is 13 residues. For the CDR3, the DNA is TGTGCCAGCCTTGGACAGGGGTGGGAAAAACTGTTTTTT. It translates to CASLGQGWEKLFF.

This clonotype showed up just a few times. The chain is built from TRBV6-1 and TRBJ2-3; 8 nucleotides line up with TRBD2. V lost 1 base to trimming and J lost 6 bases; unmatched junction nucleotides: 12. From germline, CDR1 is MNHNS and CDR2 SASEGT. CDR3 size: 17 residues. CDR3 sequence reads: CASSEDGRGGMSDTQYF. For the CDR3, the DNA is TGTGCCAGCAGTGAAGACGGGCGCGGGGGGATGTCGGATACGCAGTATTTT.

This clonotype was counted a few times. The chain couples TRBV12-3 or TRBV12-4 to TRBJ1-2, with 7 bases identical to TRBD1. This CDR3 contains 14 residues. With V trimmed by 9 bases and J by 2 bases, 9 bases remained unmatched. CDR3 nucleotide sequence: TGTGCCAGTACGTTCAGGGGGGGGAACTATGGCTACACCTTC. Translation gives CASTFRGGNYGYTF.

The CDR3 reads CASSRPGSTEAFF. CDR3 nucleotides: TGTGCCAGCAGCCGACCTGGTAGCACTGAAGCTTTCTTT. The V and J genes are TRBV7-2 and TRBJ1-1; D is uncertain. Germline values: CDR1 SGHTA, CDR2 FQGNSA. The CDR3 runs 13 residues. V was shortened by 5 bases and J by 4 bases, with 11 bases between the two germline ends. The full variable domain, with the rest looked up from reference TRBV7-2 and TRBJ1-1, is GAGVSQSPSNKVTEKGKDVELRCDPISGHTALYWYRQSLGQGLEFLIYFQGNSAPDKSGLPSDRFSAERTGGSVSTLTIQRTQQEDSAVYLCASSRPGSTEAFFGQGTRLTVV.

This clonotype showed up just a few times. The CDR3 sequence: CASSLEDRGYPETQYF. CDR3 in DNA: TGCGCCAGCAGCTTGGAAGACCGGGGGTATCCAGAGACCCAGTACTTC. The chain joins TRBV5-1 to TRBJ2-5; D possibly corresponds to TRBD2 (6 bases). Per germline, CDR1 SGHRS and CDR2 YFSETQ. The CDR3 covers 16 residues. Trimming removed 0 bases from V and 4 bases from J, with 16 bases in between.

The sample holds a few counts of this clonotype. The gene calls are TRBV5-1 and TRBJ1-3; tentatively, D is TRBD1 (5 bases). Trimming cost V 5 bases and J 0 bases, with 12 bases left between them. The CDR3 is made up of 15 amino acids. Per the germline V gene, CDR1 is SGHRS and CDR2 is YFSETQ. The CDR3 sequence: CASRVDRSSGNTIYF. CDR3 coding DNA: TGCGCCAGCAGAGTCGACAGAAGCTCTGGAAACACCATATATTTT.

CDR3 residues: CASSHNLGTVSGYTF. The CDR3 DNA reads TGTGCCAGCAGCCACAACCTCGGGACAGTCAGTGGCTACACCTTC. The genes are TRBV4-2 and TRBJ1-2, with 7 bases matching TRBD1. Germline V lookup: CDR1 LGHNA, CDR2 YNFKEQ. V lost 3 bases, J lost 7 bases, and 11 bases stayed unmatched. CDR3 length equals 15 residues.

The chain links TRBV12-3 or TRBV12-4 to TRBJ2-1, with 9 positions matching TRBD1. Trimming took 4 bases from V and 7 from J; bases not matched to a gene: 5. CDR3 length: 14 residues. CDR3 DNA sequence: TGTGCCAGCAGTTGGAAGGGGACAGGGAATGAGCAGTTCTTC. Translation gives CASSWKGTGNEQFF.

The rearrangement links TRBV4-1 to TRBJ2-1, with a possible D match to TRBD1 (5 bases). The CDR3 totals 16 residues. Germline V lookup: CDR1 MGHRA, CDR2 YSYEKL. Trimming took off 5 bases at V and 3 bases at J, with 17 bases between the two ends. The CDR3 here is CASSGLKGQHYNEQFF. The CDR3 nucleotides read TGCGCCAGCAGCGGGTTGAAGGGGCAACACTACAATGAGCAGTTCTTC.

This clonotype was counted only a few times. V and J are TRBV6-5 and TRBJ1-3, with D possibly TRBD1 on 5 matching bases. The V end was cut by 6 bases, the J end by 1 base, with 16 bases between. The germline V gene has CDR1 MNHEY and CDR2 SVGAGI. CDR3 length: 16 amino acids. The CDR3: CASSPSGPGSGNTIYF. The CDR3, as DNA: TGTGCCAGCAGCCCCTCGGGGCCCGGATCTGGAAACACCATATATTTT.

V is TRBV9 and J is TRBJ2-7; perhaps TRBD2 as D (6 bases). Germline V CDR1 and CDR2: SGDLS, YYNGEE. The CDR3 length is 16 residues. V was trimmed by 1 base and J by 4 bases, leaving 18 bases between them. CDR3 bases: TGTGCCAGCAGCGTACTAGCGAATAGCAACTATTACGAGCAGTACTTC. Protein: CASSVLANSNYYEQYF.

The V call is TRBV6-2 or TRBV6-3, the J call TRBJ1-5, with D perhaps TRBD1 (6 bases). There are 14 residues in the CDR3. V lost 11 bases to trimming and J lost 0 bases, with 14 bases between them. The germline V gene encodes CDR1 MNHEY and CDR2 SVGEGT. Written as DNA, the CDR3 is TGTGCCTGCCAAGGGGGAAATAGCAATCAGCCCCAGCATTTT. Translating it yields CACQGGNSNQPQHF.

This rearrangement joins TRBV10-3 to TRBJ2-6; tentative D call: TRBD1 (5 bases). This CDR3 is built from 15 residues. V gave up 8 bases and J gave up 2 bases, with 13 bases separating them. Germline V gene sequence: CDR1 ENHRY, CDR2 SYGVKD. CDR3 DNA sequence: TGTGCCATCGGGGATCTGGGGCCTGGGGCCAACGTCCTGACTTTC. Translation: CAIGDLGPGANVLTF.

This clonotype was observed a handful of times. The V gene is TRBV12-3 or TRBV12-4, the J gene TRBJ2-5, with D hard to call. V was clipped by 3 bases and J by 5 bases, with 10 bases between them. This CDR3 region has 13 residues. In DNA, the CDR3 is TGTGCCAGCAGTTTCACGGTTCTGGAGACCCAGTACTTC. Translating gives CASSFTVLETQYF.

This clonotype was detected a few times. V usage is TRBV9 and J usage is TRBJ2-7; TRBD1 agrees at 9 bases. The trim removed 3 bases at V and 4 bases at J, leaving 11 bases unmatched. Per the germline V gene, CDR1 is SGDLS and CDR2 is YYNGEE. The CDR3 sequence is 16 residues long. The CDR3 DNA follows: TGTGCCAGCAGCGACTCCTGGGACAGGGCTTCGTACGAGCAGTACTTC. This codes for CASSDSWDRASYEQYF. The full variable domain, its missing parts supplied by reference TRBV9 and TRBJ2-7, is DSGVTQTPKHLITATGQRVTLRCSPRSGDLSVYWYQQSLDQGLQFLIQYYNGEERAKGNILERFSAQQFPDLHSELNLSSLELGDSALYFCASSDSWDRASYEQYFGPGTRLTVT.

The rearrangement uses TRBV6-5 and TRBJ2-3, with TRBD2 identical over 8 bases. CDR3 length equals 16 residues. Germline V CDR1 and CDR2: MNHEY, SVGAGI. The V and J ends lost 6 bases and 1 base, in that order; junction bases with no gene match: 9. The CDR3 loop is CASSPSGRGGTDTQYF. The CDR3 DNA reads as TGTGCCAGCAGCCCGTCCGGGCGGGGGGGCACAGATACGCAGTATTTT.

This clonotype was observed a few times. J is TRBJ2-3 and V is TRBV10-3, with D perhaps TRBD1 or TRBD2 (5 bases each). CDR3 length: 16 residues. Trimming pared 2 bases from V and 5 bases from J, leaving 17 bases between. Per germline, CDR1 ENHRY and CDR2 SYGVKD. CDR3 DNA: TGTGCCATCAGTGAGGAGGGGACCTCGGTACGAGATACGCAGTATTTT. This gives the protein CAISEEGTSVRDTQYF.

This clonotype counts as medium-sized. This chain connects TRBV24-1 to TRBJ2-3; 12 bases match TRBD2. The CDR3 length is 17 residues. Germline values: CDR1 KGHDR, CDR2 SFDVKD. V lost 3 bases, J lost 4 bases, and 7 bases stayed unmatched. This CDR3 reads CATSDPLGLAGADTQYF. CDR3 coding DNA: TGTGCCACCAGTGATCCGTTGGGACTAGCGGGCGCAGATACGCAGTATTTT.

A few counts support this clonotype. This chain links TRBV30 with TRBJ1-6; 7 nucleotides agree with TRBD1. The germline gives CDR1 GTSNPN, CDR2 SVGIG (reference sequence). V lost 7 bases, J lost 8 bases, and 8 bases stayed unmatched. This CDR3 has 13 residues. The CDR3 spells CAFRGDTYSPLHF. The CDR3 DNA reads as TGTGCCTTCAGGGGGGACACCTATTCACCCCTCCACTTT.